This T cell receptor beta chain stems from a study of blood T cell repertoires in COVID-19 (dated by TCRdb to the early 2020s). Regarding the research as a whole: Samples from collaborators originated in the United States, Italy and Spain and spanned both the acute and convalescent phases of COVID-19. The prospective study material was composed of cDNA or gDNA derived from T cells, B-cell-depleted T cells, or PBMCs. Subjects who had been exposed to COVID-19, were actively infected with it, or had recovered from it provided the deeply sampled blood TCRbeta repertoires that made up the dataset. The repertoires were released in a freely available public database meant as a resource for research on the immune response to SARS-CoV-2. The samples were drawn from the first 160 participants of the ongoing ImmuneRACE study and from 950 to 1,500 subjects provided by 6 global collaborators. Nearly every sample came with metadata listing a de-identified subject ID, COVID-19 status, age in years and sex. Where available, HLA class I and class II types were obtained from metadata supplied by the sample provider rather than from assay-based typing. What the work shows at the level of the full study, not this receptor alone: How much clinical and demographic metadata was included differed by source and by participant, and the metadata was provided uncurated.

Each collaborating institution followed its own protocols to collect whole blood in K2EDTA tubes. For TCRbeta analysis, collaborator samples were shipped as frozen whole blood, as isolated PBMCs, or as DNA extracted from either sample type. Compared with germline, V lacks 6 bases and J lacks 6 bases; bases without a gene match: 0. Spanning cysteine to phenylalanine, the CDR3 consists of 13 amino acids. This entry keeps only the CDR3 DNA: 39 bases, framed from base 1. CDR1 SNHLY and CDR2 FYNNEI were looked up in the germline V gene. TCRbeta CDR3 regions were amplified from genomic DNA using the immunoSEQ Assay, a bias-controlled multiplex PCR. Per the source publication's procedure: Nucleated cell counts per sample were estimated from amplification of reference gene primers within the assay. To quantify the absolute abundance of each unique TCRbeta CDR3 rearrangement, sequence reads were collapsed and filtered. For each sample, productive Simpson clonality was calculated as the square root of Simpson's diversity index over productive rearrangements. The clones in this table, taken by TCRdb from immuneACCESS, are in-frame only. Not every clone is retained; where verified, under half of the shortfall comes from an unresolved V gene, and the cause of the rest is unknown. The V and J calls and clone size come from that table; D and trimming were worked out from the DNA. The sample has some 200,000 clones on record, more than 65% of them singletons. Roughly a tenth of the sample is in the top ten clones.

In its sample, this clone was seen once. What antigen it recognizes has not been identified. No base-level quality is on record; no much larger clone is a single base apart. Recombination linked TRBV2 to TRBJ2-1, and 12 junctional nucleotides match TRBD2. The source material was peripheral blood. The source is a man in his fifties or sixties with active or convalescent COVID-19. The CDR3 has the sequence CASRTSGGNEQFF. In nucleotide form, the sequence is TGTGCCAGCAGGACTAGCGGGGGCAATGAGCAGTTCTTC.